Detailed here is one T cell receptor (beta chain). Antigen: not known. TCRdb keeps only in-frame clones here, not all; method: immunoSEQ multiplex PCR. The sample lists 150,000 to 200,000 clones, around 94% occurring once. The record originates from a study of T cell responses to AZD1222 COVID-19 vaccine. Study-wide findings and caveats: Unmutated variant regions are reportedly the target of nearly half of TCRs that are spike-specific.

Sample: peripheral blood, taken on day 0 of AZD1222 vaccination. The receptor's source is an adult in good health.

The CDR3 region has the DNA TGTGCCAGCAGTTACCCCCAGAGGGCCGGCAATCAGCCCCAGCATTTT. This codes for CASSYPQRAGNQPQHF. V is TRBV6-6 and J is TRBJ1-5; no clear D. The V end lost 2 bases, the J end lost 2 bases, and 13 bases lay between the germline ends. Germline V gene data show CDR1 as MNHNY and CDR2 as SVGAGI (reference sequence). CDR3 length equals 16 residues.